This T cell receptor beta chain was captured by sequencing in a study of cytomegalovirus exposure and HLA in healthy donors. Repertoires were generated with immunoSEQ multiplex PCR, while TCRdb's copy carries only in-frame clones and drops some. The data show roughly 98,000 clones, with roughly 87% seen just once and around 6.3% held by the top ten. This TCR came from a man younger than 35 in good health and CMV-seropositive. Specimen: PBMCs.

The CDR3 sequence: CASSEGQGGFYEQFF. The DNA for the CDR3 is TGTGCCAGCAGTGAAGGTCAGGGAGGGTTCTATGAGCAGTTCTTC. The chain employs TRBV6-1 and TRBJ2-1; TRBD2 matches 7 bases. From germline, CDR1 is MNHNS and CDR2 SASEGT. The CDR3 spans 15 residues. J was trimmed by 8 bases and V by 1 base; bases with no gene match: 8.